The clone carrying this TCR beta chain has more than one count but fewer than ten. Antigen: not known. The source of the sample is a study of T cell responses to AZD1222 COVID-19 vaccine. Study-wide findings and caveats: Spike-wide vaccine-associated CD4 TCRs dominated at 160-218 and 743-854. The reported proportion of spike-specific TCRs targeting unmutated variant regions was nearly half. Donors were mostly white British, more females; clonal diversity possibly underestimated.

The assay was immunoSEQ multiplex PCR, and TCRdb's table has in-frame clones only and misses some. Of approximately 120,000 clones in the sample, approximately 85% were seen once. The CDR3 is 13 amino acids. The V segment lost 5 bases and the J segment 3 bases; nucleotides outside the gene matches: 3. Germline loops: CDR1 GTSNPN, CDR2 SVGIG (reference sequence). Recipients boosted at about 4 weeks or about 12 weeks are pooled. The receptor was derived from an adult who received the AZD1222 COVID-19 vaccine. V is TRBV30 and J is TRBJ1-1; 10 bases fit TRBD1. The sample was peripheral blood, taken 28 days after the second AZD1222 dose. As DNA, the CDR3 is TGTGCCTGGCAAGGACAGGGGGACACTGAAGCTTTCTTT. Protein: CAWQGQGDTEAFF. Drawing the rest from reference TRBV30 and TRBJ1-1, the complete variable domain is SQTIHQWPATLVQPVGSPLSLECTVEGTSNPNLYWYRQAAGRGLQLLFYSVGIGQISSEVPQNLSASRPQDRQFILSSKKLLLSDSGFYLCAWQGQGDTEAFFGQGTRLTVV.